One sample yielded the 8 T cell receptor beta chains listed below, sequenced in a study of T cell clonality in common variable immunodeficiency. Profiled with immunoSEQ multiplex PCR; TCRdb holds only in-frame clones, not every one. The record shows about 47,000 clones for this sample, with no singletons present. Sequenced sample: peripheral blood mononuclear cells. Receptors were obtained from a person aged 18-70 years in good health.

This clone was seen ten or more times. The read is 3 residues too short to cover the CDR3 end, so that end is filled in from the germline J gene. V and J are TRBV7-8 and TRBJ1-6; 9 bases are shared with TRBD1. The CDR3 contains 16 residues. V lost 3 bases, J lost 7 bases, and 7 bases stayed unmatched. Germline V gene data show CDR1 as SGHVS and CDR2 as FQNEAQ. CDR3 DNA, as far as it was read: TGTGCCAGCAGCTTGGGACAGGGTGTGGGAAATTCACCC. It is translated as CASSLGQGVGNSP. The complete CDR3 reads CASSLGQGVGNSPLHF.

To note about this clone: The DNA ends 3 residues before the CDR3 does, and the rest of the CDR3 is filled in from the germline J gene. The genes are TRBV7-9 and TRBJ1-3, with 7 nucleotides matching TRBD1. The germline gives CDR1 SEHNR, CDR2 FQNEAQ (reference sequence). Trimming took 5 bases from V and 1 from J; bases not matched to a gene: 2. The CDR3 totals 14 residues. CDR3 bases read: TGTGCCAGCAGCCTACAGGGGTCTGGAAACACC. Its translation is CASSLQGSGNT. The full CDR3 is CASSLQGSGNTIYF.

This clone was observed at least ten times. The chain's CDR3 is CSVQTGLEETQYF. The CDR3 bases that were read are TGCAGCGTCCAGACAGGGCTTGAGGAGACC. This chain links TRBV29-1 with TRBJ2-5; 7 nucleotides align to TRBD1. Sequencing ends 3 residues short of the CDR3 end; the germline J gene provides the rest. The CDR3 totals 13 residues. Germline lookup yields CDR1 SQVTM and CDR2 ANQGSEA. The ends lost 6 bases at V and 5 bases at J; junction bases unmatched: 9.

At least ten counts were recorded for this clone. The sequenced fragment ends 3 residues before the CDR3 boundary, so the rest is inferred from the germline J gene. The chain joins TRBV5-4 to TRBJ2-5, with TRBD2 identical over 14 bases. Per germline, CDR1 SGHNT and CDR2 YYREEE (reference sequence). The CDR3 loop spans 15 amino acids. The sequenced part of the CDR3 DNA is TGTGCCATCACTGGACTAGCGGGGGGTGACCCAACC. Translation: CAITGLAGGDPT. In full, the CDR3 is CAITGLAGGDPTQYF.

This clone was counted ten times or more. The read is 3 residues too short to cover the CDR3 end, so that end is filled in from the germline J gene. V and J are TRBV30 and TRBJ2-6; D might be TRBD1 (6 bases). CDR3 length equals 15 residues. Looked up from germline, CDR1 is GTSNPN and CDR2 is SVGIG (reference sequence). Deletions cut 0 bases from V and 1 base from J, with 7 bases between. The CDR3 DNA, read in part, is TGTGCCTGGAGTGTAGGGGGTTCTGGGGCCAACGTC. This codes for CAWSVGGSGANV. The complete CDR3 sequence is CAWSVGGSGANVLTF.

In this sample, this clone turned up a few times. The CDR3 extends 3 residues past the end of the read, so its final part is completed from the germline J gene. The V gene is TRBV5-6, the J gene TRBJ1-1; D unclear. CDR1 is SGHDT, CDR2 YYEEEE, per germline. CDR3 length: 14 amino acids. The V gene lost 0 bases and the J gene lost 4 bases, with 10 bases spanning the gap. CDR3 sequence: CASSLGQPFTEAFF. The covered CDR3 bases are TGTGCCAGCAGCTTGGGACAACCGTTCACTGAA.

This clone was counted a few times. The CDR3 end is not reached by the read, which stops 3 residues before it; the germline J gene fills it in. This rearrangement joins TRBV18 to TRBJ1-2; 9 bases match TRBD1. Germline loops: CDR1 KGHSH, CDR2 LQKENI. This CDR3 spans 16 amino acids. This chain's CDR3 is CASSPPSGTGNNDYTF. Incomplete CDR3 DNA: TGTGCCAGCTCACCACCTTCCGGGACAGGGAACAATGAC.

This clone was counted ten times or more. The CDR3 loop reads CAIGGVSLKYEQYF. CDR3 DNA (partial): TGTGCCATCGGGGGGGTTTCCCTCAAATACGAG. The rearrangement joins TRBV10-3 to TRBJ2-7; 7 bases map to TRBD2. The read halts 3 residues ahead of the CDR3 end, with the missing end drawn from the germline J gene. There are 14 residues in the CDR3. Germline assignment: CDR1 ENHRY and CDR2 SYGVKD. V trimming: 8 bases; J trimming: 4 bases; junction bases outside the gene matches: 11.